A selection of T cell receptor beta chains follows, all from one sample in a study of Graves' ophthalmopathy and Graves' hyperthyroidism. TCRdb used MiXCR to reprocess the multiplex PCR reads, holding one entry per CDR3 protein. The table records 500,000 to 600,000 distinct CDR3 sequences, about 40% of them present only once. Sequenced: peripheral blood or thyroid tissue (not recorded which). Source of these receptors: an adult man with Graves' hyperthyroidism. Both conserved end residues are part of each CDR3. The D gene is left open where the match is weak. The size entry is marked missing in some rows and otherwise reads once, few, many or a size class.

V gene	J gene	clone size	D gene	CDR3 DNA	CDR3 protein
TRBV6-5	TRBJ1-3	-	-	TGTGTCAGCAGCCTTCCCCTCCAGGGCTCTGGAAACACCATATATTTT	CVSSLPLQGSGNTIYF
TRBV5-1	TRBJ2-5	few	-	TGCGCCAGCAGCTTTAGGGAGTACGGGACTCAAAAAAAAGCCACCCAGTACTTC	CASSFREYGTQKKATQYF
TRBV7-9	TRBJ2-3	-	TRBD2	TGCGCCAGCAGCAGCGGACTAGCGGGAGTCGGGACGCAGTATTTT	CASSSGLAGVGTQYF
TRBV10-3	TRBJ2-1	-	TRBD1	TGTGCCATCAGTGCAAGGACAGGGGGCGAGTTTTCCTACAATGAGCAGTTCTTC	CAISARTGGEFSYNEQFF
TRBV27	TRBJ1-6	few	-	TGTGCCAGCAGTCCCATGGACTATTCACCCCTCCACTTT	CASSPMDYSPLHF
TRBV20-1	TRBJ2-5	-	-	TGCAGTGCTAGGGTAGTGGAGGCCCAGTACTTC	CSARVVEAQYF
TRBV7-7	TRBJ1-4	many	-	TGTGCTAGCAGCCGAGGGGCCGGGGAAAAACTGTTTTTT	CASSRGAGEKLFF
TRBV10-3	TRBJ2-7	few	TRBD1	TGTGCCAGCAGTCTAGGACAGGGGATCGGCTACGAGCAGTACTTC	CASSLGQGIGYEQYF
TRBV11-1	TRBJ2-2	-	TRBD2	TGTGCCAGCAGCCTAAGCACCGGGACTAGCGGGAGGGGAACCGGGGAGCTGTTTTTT	CASSLSTGTSGRGTGELFF
TRBV5-5	TRBJ2-7	many	TRBD2	TGTGCCAGCAGCTTGGCAGGGACTACCTCCTACGAGCAGTACTTC	CASSLAGTTSYEQYF
TRBV29-1	TRBJ2-7	many	-	TGCAGCGTTGAAGACGCCGGTTTCTACGAGCAGTACTTC	CSVEDAGFYEQYF
TRBV6-5	TRBJ1-1	few	TRBD1	TGTGCCAGCAGTTACTCGAGGGGACAGGCGGTGACTGAAGCTTTCTTT	CASSYSRGQAVTEAFF
TRBV10-3	TRBJ2-7	many	-	TGTGCCATCAGTGACGGGTCGCTCTCCTCCTCCTACGAGCAGTACTTC	CAISDGSLSSSYEQYF
TRBV6-1	TRBJ2-7	-	TRBD2	TGTGCCAGCAGTGGTGTTAGCGGGAACTCCTACGAGCAGTACTTC	CASSGVSGNSYEQYF
TRBV5-4	TRBJ1-3	-	-	TGTGCCAGCAGCTTGGAGACTCTCTCTGGAAACACCATATATTTT	CASSLETLSGNTIYF
TRBV9	TRBJ2-7	many	TRBD2	TGTGCCAGCAGCGTATTGACTAGCGGGGGCGAGCAGTACTTC	CASSVLTSGGEQYF
TRBV12-3/TRBV12-4	TRBJ1-1	-	-	TGTGCCAGCAGTTTAGGACCCGAGGGAGGCTGGTACACTGAAGCTTTCTTT	CASSLGPEGGWYTEAFF
TRBV6-5	TRBJ2-6	many	-	TGTGCCAGCAGTTACTCGAGGGGAGCTGGGGCCAACGTCCTGACTTTC	CASSYSRGAGANVLTF
TRBV6-1	TRBJ1-5	many	TRBD1	TGTGCCAGCAGGACAGGGGGGTACAATCAGCCCCAGCATTTT	CASRTGGYNQPQHF
TRBV10-3	TRBJ1-2	-	-	TGTGCCATCAGGGACAGTACGGGACTGGGGGGCTACACCTTC	CAIRDSTGLGGYTF
TRBV24-1	TRBJ2-7	-	-	TGTGCCACCAGTGATTTAGGCAGGGGTGAGCAGTACTTC	CATSDLGRGEQYF
TRBV20-1	TRBJ1-2	once	-	TGCAGTGCCAGCAGTGACGCCCTGATGGGATCCTATGGCTACACCTTC	CSASSDALMGSYGYTF
TRBV7-9	TRBJ2-7	-	TRBD2	TGTGCCAGCAGCTTATGGACTAGCGGGAGTTACGAGCAGTACTTC	CASSLWTSGSYEQYF
TRBV2	TRBJ2-7	many	TRBD1	TGTGCCAGCAGTGAAAGGACGCCTCTAGGGGGCCGATCGATCTACGAGCAGTACTTC	CASSERTPLGGRSIYEQYF
TRBV20-1	TRBJ2-2	many	-	TGCAGTGCTTGGAACGGCGGGGAGCTGTTTTTT	CSAWNGGELFF
TRBV12-3/TRBV12-4	TRBJ1-2	few	-	TGTGCCAGCACCCAGGGCTCTGGCTACACCTTC	CASTQGSGYTF
TRBV19	TRBJ2-3	few	-	TGTGCCAGTAGTGTTACGGCGGCTAGCACAGATACGCAGTATTTT	CASSVTAASTDTQYF
TRBV5-1	TRBJ2-5	many	TRBD2	TGCGCCAGCAGCAGCGCCCCGGGAGGGATAGAGACCCAGTACTTC	CASSSAPGGIETQYF
TRBV7-9	TRBJ2-7	many	TRBD2	TGTGCCAGCAGCTTAGTGAGAGCGGGAGTCAAGGCCTACGAGCAGTACTTC	CASSLVRAGVKAYEQYF
TRBV10-3	TRBJ1-2	many	TRBD1	TGTGCCATCCAGGGGGAGGCCTATGGCTACACCTTC	CAIQGEAYGYTF
TRBV5-1	TRBJ1-1	many	-	TGCGCCAGCAGCTTGGCGGCTTCGGGCACTGAAGCTTTCTTT	CASSLAASGTEAFF
TRBV10-3	TRBJ2-5	few	-	TGTGCCATCAGTGAGTCGACTAGACGGGAGACCCAGTACTTC	CAISESTRRETQYF
TRBV6-5	TRBJ2-7	many	TRBD2	TGTGCCAGCAGTGCCCGGGACTACCTATTCTACGAGCAGTACTTC	CASSARDYLFYEQYF
TRBV7-9	TRBJ1-1	many	-	TGTGCCAGCAGCTTAGGAGAAAGGGCTTTCTTT	CASSLGERAFF
TRBV20-1	TRBJ1-4	once	TRBD1	TGCAGTGCTAGGGCCGGGACAGGGGGCCTTGAAAAACTGTTTTTT	CSARAGTGGLEKLFF
TRBV5-1	TRBJ1-6	many	-	TGCGCCAGCAGCTTGCGGATTAGCTCCTATAATTCACCCCTCCACTTT	CASSLRISSYNSPLHF
TRBV24-1	TRBJ2-1	-	-	TGTGCCAGCAGGACCGGGACGTTAGGCAGCGAGCAGTTCTTC	CASRTGTLGSEQFF
TRBV20-1	TRBJ1-3	many	TRBD1	TGCAGTGCTCAGACAGGGAACACTGGAAACACCATATATTTT	CSAQTGNTGNTIYF
TRBV12-3/TRBV12-4	TRBJ1-2	many	TRBD1	TGTGCCAGCAGTTTGGGGACAGCTGGCTATGGCTACACCTTC	CASSLGTAGYGYTF
TRBV28	TRBJ2-5	-	-	TGTGCCAGCAGACAAGGGACCATGGGAGAGACCCAGTACTTC	CASRQGTMGETQYF
TRBV7-4	TRBJ2-7	-	TRBD1	TGTGCCAGCAGCGGGACAGGGGACCTGGGGCAGTACTTC	CASSGTGDLGQYF
TRBV6-1	TRBJ2-7	few	-	TGTGCCAGCAGTTACACAATACAGGGTTCCGAGCAGTACTTC	CASSYTIQGSEQYF
TRBV7-3	TRBJ1-2	few	-	TGCGCCAGCAGTGAGTCGGGGGGAGGCGGCTTCTATGGCTACACCTTC	CASSESGGGGFYGYTF
TRBV7-9	TRBJ2-7	-	-	TGTGCCAACAGCCAGGTCATCCGGGACGGCAAATACGAGCAGTACTTC	CANSQVIRDGKYEQYF
TRBV5-4	TRBJ2-2	-	-	TGTGCCAGCAGCTTGGACAGGATCACCGGGGAGCTGTTTTTT	CASSLDRITGELFF
TRBV28	TRBJ2-5	few	TRBD2	TGTGCCAGCAGTGGTGAGCGGGGGTATGAAGAGACCCAGTACTTC	CASSGERGYEETQYF
TRBV9	TRBJ2-7	-	-	TGTGCCAACACGCCTATGGGACCCGACTACGAGCAGTACTTC	CANTPMGPDYEQYF
TRBV10-3	TRBJ1-1	-	-	TGTGCCAGCAGCCACCTCGTAGGACTAGCGGGGAACACTGAAGCTTTCTTT	CASSHLVGLAGNTEAFF
TRBV5-6	TRBJ2-7	-	-	TGTGCCAGCAGCTTGGACGGCAAAGCTGACGAGCAGTACTTC	CASSLDGKADEQYF
TRBV20-1	TRBJ1-6	many	-	TGCAGTGCCCTCAGGGGTAGTTCACCCCTCCACTTT	CSALRGSSPLHF
TRBV20-1	TRBJ2-1	-	TRBD2	TGCAGTGCTAGAGGTTTTCGCGGGGGACGCTCCTACAATGAGCAGTTCTTC	CSARGFRGGRSYNEQFF